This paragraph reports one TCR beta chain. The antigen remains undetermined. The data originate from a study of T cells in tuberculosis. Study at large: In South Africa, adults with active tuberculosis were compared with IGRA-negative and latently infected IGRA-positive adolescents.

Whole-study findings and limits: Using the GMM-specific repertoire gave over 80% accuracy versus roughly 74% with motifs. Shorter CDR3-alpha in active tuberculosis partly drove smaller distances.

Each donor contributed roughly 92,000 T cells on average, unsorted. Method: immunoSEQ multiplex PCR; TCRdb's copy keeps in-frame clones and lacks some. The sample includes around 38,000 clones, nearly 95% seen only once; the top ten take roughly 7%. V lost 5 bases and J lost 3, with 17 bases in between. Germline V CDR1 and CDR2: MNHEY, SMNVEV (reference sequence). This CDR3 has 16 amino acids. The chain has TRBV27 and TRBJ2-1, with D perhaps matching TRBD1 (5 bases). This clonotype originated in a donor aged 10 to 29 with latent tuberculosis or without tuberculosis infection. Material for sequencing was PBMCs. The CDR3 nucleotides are TGTGCCAGCAGTCATAGAATGGACAACCGCTACAATGAGCAGTTCTTC. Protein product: CASSHRMDNRYNEQFF.